This TCR beta chain was observed in a study of blood T cell repertoires in COVID-19. Study in general: Samples of COVID-19 (acute and convalescent) were obtained from the United States, Italy and Spain. The cDNA or gDNA used as material had been derived from T cells, B-cell-depleted T cells, or PBMCs.

Original analysis: The assay estimated nucleated cells by amplifying reference gene primers. Sequencing used immunoSEQ multiplex PCR; TCRdb keeps in-frame clones, though not all of them. V and J calls and clone size are as listed in that table; D and trimming were resolved from the DNA. The sample carries tens of thousands of clones, approximately 78% recorded once. Sequencing used peripheral blood. This TCR came from a human donor in a cohort sampled during active COVID-19.

CDR3 region: CASSLDVWAGRSYEQYF. CDR3 in DNA: TGCGCCAGCAGCTTGGATGTGTGGGCAGGGAGGTCGTACGAGCAGTACTTC. The V gene is TRBV5-1, the J gene TRBJ2-7; possibly TRBD2 for D (6 bases). The CDR3 is 17 amino acids. CDR1 and CDR2 from the germline V gene are SGHRS and YFSETQ. With 0 bases removed from V and 4 bases from J, the gap between germline ends came to 20 bases.